This T cell receptor beta chain came from a study of tumor-infiltrating lymphocytes in primary liver carcinoma. For the study at large: Tumors were stage T1-T3 N0M0, roughly 4 to 10 cm across. Samples returned roughly 3.5 to 7.5 million productive TCRbeta reads, a yield that was similar across tissue types. Study-wide results and caveats: Blood had a significantly lower top-250-clone fraction than tumors did (p = 0.039). Whereas tumor region pairs overlapped more, tumor-adjacent and tumor-blood pairs overlapped less.

From around 500 ng of total RNA, TCR beta-specific cDNA was reverse-transcribed using a constant-region primer. Construction of TCR beta libraries relied on three successive nested multiplex PCR rounds employing slightly modified ARM-PCR. Researchers ran the first two PCR rounds for approximately 10 cycles each with TRBV1-TRBV30 forward primers and a C-beta reverse primer. TCRdb fed the multiplex PCR reads into MiXCR, producing one record per CDR3 protein. This table has some 25,000 distinct CDR3 sequences, about three quarters appearing once. Taking 20-30 mg of unsorted bulk tissue, the authors co-extracted RNA and DNA. Remarks on this clonotype: Antigen unknown. A read error may account for a junction end that differs from germline.

Germline CDR1 reads MDHEN; CDR2 reads SYDVKM. This CDR3 is built from 15 residues. Sequenced input: liver tumor tissue from sampling region 3. The subset was: tumor region T3, left-lateral pole. J is TRBJ2-3 and V is TRBV28; TRBD2 matches at 8 bases. This TCR was sampled from a man in his forties or fifties with primary liver carcinoma and hepatitis B virus infection. The CDR3 sequence: CASCLAGLVGDTQYF. As DNA, the CDR3 is TGTGCCAGCTGTTTGGCGGGACTAGTGGGGGATACGCAGTATTTT.